One sample yielded the 16 T cell receptor beta chains listed below, sequenced in a study of blood T cell repertoires in COVID-19. Sequencing was performed with immunoSEQ multiplex PCR; in TCRdb, only in-frame clones are kept and a portion is missing. The data hold 95,000 to 110,000 clones, with around 90% observed a single time. Sequencing was performed on peripheral blood. All receptors come from a woman aged 60-70 years with acute or convalescent COVID-19.

The gene calls are TRBV5-5 and TRBJ2-3; 10 nucleotides align to TRBD2. V shed 1 base, J shed 4 bases, and the junction held 9 bases outside the gene matches. In germline, CDR1 is SGHKS, CDR2 YYEKEE (reference sequence). This CDR3 has 17 amino acids. CDR3 region: CASSLTLAGEVADTQYF. The CDR3 nucleotides are TGTGCCAGCAGCTTGACCCTAGCGGGGGAGGTGGCAGATACGCAGTATTTT.

The rearrangement joins TRBV15 to TRBJ2-1; 8 nucleotides agree with TRBD2. This CDR3 contains 14 residues. Germline V gene sequence: CDR1 LNHNV, CDR2 YYDKDF (reference sequence). Losses at the gene ends were 5 bases for V and 12 bases for J; bases not matched to a gene: 12. CDR3 protein: CATSSGTRGTGQFF. In DNA form, the CDR3 reads TGTGCCACCAGCTCCGGGACTAGAGGGACCGGGCAGTTCTTC.

V is TRBV27 and J is TRBJ2-1, with 8 bases aligning to TRBD2. Looked up from germline, CDR1 is MNHEY and CDR2 is SMNVEV (reference sequence). CDR3 length: 15 amino acids. V lost 4 bases to trimming and J lost 6 bases; unmatched junction nucleotides: 8. CDR3 sequence: CASSSLAGSGNEQFF. In nucleotides, the CDR3 is TGTGCCAGCAGTTCCTTAGCGGGATCGGGCAATGAGCAGTTCTTC.

The chain links TRBV28 to TRBJ1-5; 8 nucleotides align to TRBD1. V lost 8 bases and J lost 5; bases outside the gene matches: 11. The CDR3 length is 15 residues. The germline V gene encodes CDR1 MDHEN and CDR2 SYDVKM. The CDR3, as DNA: TGTGCCAGCGCTTCACCTCAGGGGGCGGATCAGCCCCAGCATTTT. Protein: CASASPQGADQPQHF. Variable domain in full (rest from reference TRBV28 and TRBJ1-5): DVKVTQSSRYLVKRTGEKVFLECVQDMDHENMFWYRQDPGLGLRLIYFSYDVKMKEKGDIPEGYSVSREKKERFSLILESASTNQTSMYLCASASPQGADQPQHFGDGTRLSIL.

This clone was observed once. This CDR3 is CASSEGRTGELFF. CDR3 DNA: TGTGCCAGCAGCGAGGGCCGCACCGGGGAGCTGTTTTTT. J is TRBJ2-2 and V is TRBV7-3; D possibly corresponds to TRBD2 (5 bases). From germline, CDR1 is SGHTA and CDR2 FQGTGA. This CDR3 contains 13 residues. V was pared by 5 bases and J by 4 bases, with 8 bases between.

The chain is built from TRBV6-5 and TRBJ1-1; D ambiguous. This CDR3 has 14 amino acids. V dropped 1 base and J dropped 2 bases, with 8 bases sitting between them. CDR1 is MNHEY, CDR2 SVGAGI, per germline. CDR3 bases: TGTGCCAGCAGTTACTATCCGGGAAACACTGAAGCTTTCTTT. Translation: CASSYYPGNTEAFF.

The J gene is TRBJ2-1, the V gene TRBV18, with a weak D call TRBD2 (6 bases). V was clipped by 4 bases and J by 6 bases, with 19 bases between them. The germline V gene encodes CDR1 KGHSH and CDR2 LQKENI. The CDR3 is 16 amino acids. The CDR3 nucleotides are TGTGCCAGCTCACTCCTACCGGTACTAGCCTCCAATGAGCAGTTCTTC. Residues: CASSLLPVLASNEQFF.

V usage is TRBV5-1 and J usage is TRBJ2-3; tentatively, D is TRBD2 (5 bases). CDR1 is SGHRS, CDR2 YFSETQ, per germline. V was cut by 3 bases and J by 0 bases, with 11 bases left in between. The CDR3 runs to 15 residues. CDR3 in DNA: TGCGCCAGCAGCTCGAGCGGAGCTAGCACAGATACGCAGTATTTT. This sequence encodes CASSSSGASTDTQYF. Supplemented by reference TRBV5-1 and TRBJ2-3, the full variable domain reads KAGVTQTPRYLIKTRGQQVTLSCSPISGHRSVSWYQQTPGQGLQFLFEYFSETQRNKGNFPGRFSGRQFSNSRSEMNVSTLELGDSALYLCASSSSGASTDTQYFGPGTRLTVL.

This rearrangement joins TRBV4-2 to TRBJ2-5; D ambiguous. The CDR3 loop spans 13 amino acids. Germline V gene sequence: CDR1 LGHNA, CDR2 YNFKEQ. V lost 6 bases to trimming and J lost 5 bases, with 13 bases between them. The CDR3 sequence: CASSPSELETQYF. CDR3 bases: TGTGCCAGCAGTCCTAGTGAACTGGAGACCCAGTACTTC.

The rearrangement joins TRBV5-4 to TRBJ2-7; tentatively, D is TRBD1 (6 bases). The germline V and J ends were trimmed by 7 bases and 4 bases, with 15 bases remaining between them. Germline CDR1 and CDR2: SGHNT and YYREEE (reference sequence). The CDR3 has 13 amino acids. In nucleotides, the CDR3 is TGTGCCAGCCTAACAGGGAAGGGGTACGAGCAGTACTTC. Amino acids: CASLTGKGYEQYF.

The gene calls are TRBV2 and TRBJ1-4; no firm D call. Trimming took off 2 bases at V and 8 bases at J, with 15 bases between the two ends. The CDR3 runs 15 residues. Germline CDR1 and CDR2: SNHLY and FYNNEI. This CDR3 reads CASSEIWPELEKLFF. The DNA for the CDR3 is TGTGCCAGCAGTGAAATATGGCCGGAGCTAGAAAAACTGTTTTTT. The whole variable domain, remainder taken from reference TRBV2 and TRBJ1-4, is EPEVTQTPSHQVTQMGQEVILRCVPISNHLYFYWYRQILGQKVEFLVSFYNNEISEKSEIFDDQFSVERPDGSNFTLKIRSTKLEDSAMYFCASSEIWPELEKLFFGSGTQLSVL.

The chain uses TRBV19 and TRBJ2-7; TRBD2 matches at 11 bases. Germline V lookup: CDR1 LNHDA, CDR2 SQIVND (reference sequence). With 5 bases clipped from V and 1 base from J, the junction kept 4 bases outside the gene matches. The CDR3 is 15 amino acids. CDR3 loop: CASSVGTSGSYEQYF. The CDR3 bases are TGTGCCAGTAGTGTCGGGACTAGCGGTTCCTACGAGCAGTACTTC. Together with reference TRBV19 and TRBJ2-7, the CDR3 gives the full variable domain: DGGITQSPKYLFRKEGQNVTLSCEQNLNHDAMYWYRQDPGQGLRLIYYSQIVNDFQKGDIAEGYSVSREKKESFPLTVTSAQKNPTAFYLCASSVGTSGSYEQYFGPGTRLTVT.

This sequence joins TRBV30 and TRBJ2-5; TRBD1 aligns across 9 bases. CDR3 length: 13 amino acids. Germline assignment: CDR1 GTSNPN and CDR2 SVGIG (reference sequence). V trimming: 3 bases; J trimming: 5 bases; junction bases outside the gene matches: 4. The CDR3 coding sequence is TGTGCCTGGAGGGGGGACAGGGATGAGACCCAGTACTTC. The encoded protein is CAWRGDRDETQYF.

The V and J genes are TRBV3-1 (or the pseudogene TRBV3-2) and TRBJ1-4, with 7 bases aligning to TRBD1. The length of the CDR3 is 14 residues. V lost 3 bases to trimming and J lost 8 bases; unmatched junction nucleotides: 6. The germline CDR1 and CDR2 sequences are LGHDT and YNNKEL (reference sequence). The CDR3 loop is CASSHGTAPEKLFF. The CDR3 nucleotides are TGTGCCAGCAGCCACGGGACAGCGCCAGAAAAACTGTTTTTT.

The CDR3 protein is CSASRDSYNEQFF. CDR3 in DNA: TGCAGTGCTAGTAGGGACTCTTACAATGAGCAGTTCTTC. The chain links TRBV20-1 to TRBJ2-1; D might be TRBD2 (6 bases). There are 13 residues in the CDR3. The V gene lost 3 bases and the J gene lost 4 bases, with 10 bases spanning the gap. Germline CDR1 reads DFQATT; CDR2 reads SNEGSKA (reference sequence).

The V gene is TRBV5-4, the J gene TRBJ1-2; no clear D. Germline lookup yields CDR1 SGHNT and CDR2 YYREEE (reference sequence). This CDR3 is built from 12 residues. V lost 1 base and J lost 4, with 5 bases in between. CDR3 bases: TGTGCCAGCAGCTTGACGGGCTATGGCTACACCTTC. This codes for CASSLTGYGYTF.